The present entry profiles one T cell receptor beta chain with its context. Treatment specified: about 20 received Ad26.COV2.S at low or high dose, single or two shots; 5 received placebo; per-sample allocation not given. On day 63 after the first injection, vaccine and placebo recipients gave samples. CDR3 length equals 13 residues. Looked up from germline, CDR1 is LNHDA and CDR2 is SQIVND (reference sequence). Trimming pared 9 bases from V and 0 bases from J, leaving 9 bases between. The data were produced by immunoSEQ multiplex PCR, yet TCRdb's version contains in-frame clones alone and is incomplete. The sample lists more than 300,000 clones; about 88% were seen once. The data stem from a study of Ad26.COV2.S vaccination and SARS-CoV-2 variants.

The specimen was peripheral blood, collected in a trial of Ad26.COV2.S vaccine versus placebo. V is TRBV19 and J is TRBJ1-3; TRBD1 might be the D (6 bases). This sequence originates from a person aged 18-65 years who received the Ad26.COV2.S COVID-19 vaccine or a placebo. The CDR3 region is CASQDSSGNTIYF. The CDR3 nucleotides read TGTGCCAGCCAGGACAGCTCTGGAAACACCATATATTTT.